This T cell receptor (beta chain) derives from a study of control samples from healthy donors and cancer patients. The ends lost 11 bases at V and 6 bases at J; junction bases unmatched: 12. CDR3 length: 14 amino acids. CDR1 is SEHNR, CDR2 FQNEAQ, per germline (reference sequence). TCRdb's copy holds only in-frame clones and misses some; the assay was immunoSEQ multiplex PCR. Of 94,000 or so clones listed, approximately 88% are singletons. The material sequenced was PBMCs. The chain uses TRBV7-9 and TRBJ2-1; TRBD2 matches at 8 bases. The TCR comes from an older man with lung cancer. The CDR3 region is CALHVRGGGNEQFF. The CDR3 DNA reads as TGTGCCCTACACGTTCGGGGGGGCGGCAATGAGCAGTTCTTC.